This TCR beta chain was identified during a study of cytomegalovirus exposure and HLA in healthy donors. The overall study: The approximately 120 validation repertoires were produced on the same platform as the 550 to 750 repertoires of the first cohort. This was reported in a later analysis.

In regard to this clone: Its antigen is still unknown.

Study-level findings and limits: Investigators reported 164 TCR beta chains as tied to cytomegalovirus. Across donors, most TCRs were seen rarely, yet some public ones were widespread. A subsequent analysis found that TCR clusters from the first cohort also tended to co-occur in the roughly 120 validation repertoires, with less than 95% of cluster scores above 0.

Generated by immunoSEQ multiplex PCR, the TCRdb table keeps only in-frame clones and is missing some. In the table there are around 70,000 clones, nearly 95% of which are singletons. V was shortened by 1 base and J by 4 bases, with 22 bases between the two germline ends. Germline V gene data show CDR1 as SGHRS and CDR2 as YFSETQ. The CDR3 loop spans 18 amino acids. The material sequenced was PBMCs. V usage is TRBV5-1 and J usage is TRBJ2-3; D possibly corresponds to TRBD2 (5 bases). The source is a man younger than 30 in good health and CMV-seropositive. CDR3 nucleotide sequence: TGCGCCAGCAGCTTGTGGTTTCGGGGAGAGAGTGTCTCAGATACGCAGTATTTT. As protein: CASSLWFRGESVSDTQYF.